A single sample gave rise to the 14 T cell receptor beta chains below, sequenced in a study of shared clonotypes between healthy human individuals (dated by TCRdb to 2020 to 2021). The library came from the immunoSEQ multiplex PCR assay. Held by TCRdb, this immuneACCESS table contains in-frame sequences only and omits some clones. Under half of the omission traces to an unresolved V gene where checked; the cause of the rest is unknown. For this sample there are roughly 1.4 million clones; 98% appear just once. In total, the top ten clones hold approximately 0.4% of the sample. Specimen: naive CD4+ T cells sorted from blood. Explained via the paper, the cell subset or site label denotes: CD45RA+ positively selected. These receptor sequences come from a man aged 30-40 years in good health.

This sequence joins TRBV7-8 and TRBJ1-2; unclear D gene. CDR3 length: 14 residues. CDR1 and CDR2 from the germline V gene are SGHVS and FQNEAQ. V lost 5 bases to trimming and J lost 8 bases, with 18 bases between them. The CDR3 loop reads CASSPGPRLGGYTF. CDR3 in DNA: TGTGCCAGCAGCCCCGGTCCGCGGCTGGGGGGCTACACCTTC.

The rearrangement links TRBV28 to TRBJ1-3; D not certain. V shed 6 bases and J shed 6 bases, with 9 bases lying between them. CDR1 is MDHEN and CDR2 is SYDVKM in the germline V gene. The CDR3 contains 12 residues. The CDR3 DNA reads TGTGCCAGCAGCTCATCCCTAAACACCATATATTTT. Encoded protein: CASSSSLNTIYF.

The CDR3 is CASSGLAGGSYNEQFF. The DNA of the CDR3 is TGTGCCAGCAGCGGACTAGCGGGAGGATCCTACAATGAGCAGTTCTTC. The V gene is TRBV7-9, the J gene TRBJ2-1; 14 bases are shared with TRBD2. Trimming took 5 bases from V and 1 from J; bases not matched to a gene: 1. The CDR3 has 16 residues. The V gene's germline CDR1 is SEHNR and CDR2 FQNEAQ (reference sequence).

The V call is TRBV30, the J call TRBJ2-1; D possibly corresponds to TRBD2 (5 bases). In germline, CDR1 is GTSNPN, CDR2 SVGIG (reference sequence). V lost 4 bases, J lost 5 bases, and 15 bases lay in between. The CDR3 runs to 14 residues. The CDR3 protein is CAWTCPSFNNEQFF. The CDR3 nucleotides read TGTGCCTGGACTTGCCCTAGCTTCAACAATGAGCAGTTCTTC. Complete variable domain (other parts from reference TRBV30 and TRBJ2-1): SQTIHQWPATLVQPVGSPLSLECTVEGTSNPNLYWYRQAAGRGLQLLFYSVGIGQISSEVPQNLSASRPQDRQFILSSKKLLLSDSGFYLCAWTCPSFNNEQFFGPGTRLTVL.

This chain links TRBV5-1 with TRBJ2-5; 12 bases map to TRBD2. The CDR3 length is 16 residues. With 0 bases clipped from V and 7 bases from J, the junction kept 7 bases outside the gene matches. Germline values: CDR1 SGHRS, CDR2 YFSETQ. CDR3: CASSLDLAGGPGTQYF. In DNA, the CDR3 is TGCGCCAGCAGCTTGGATCTAGCGGGAGGGCCGGGGACCCAGTACTTC.

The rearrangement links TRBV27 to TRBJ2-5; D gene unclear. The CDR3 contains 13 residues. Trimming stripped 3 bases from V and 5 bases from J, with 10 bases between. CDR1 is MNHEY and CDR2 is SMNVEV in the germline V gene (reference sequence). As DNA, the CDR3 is TGTGCCAGCAGTTTCTGGGGATACGAGACCCAGTACTTC. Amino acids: CASSFWGYETQYF.

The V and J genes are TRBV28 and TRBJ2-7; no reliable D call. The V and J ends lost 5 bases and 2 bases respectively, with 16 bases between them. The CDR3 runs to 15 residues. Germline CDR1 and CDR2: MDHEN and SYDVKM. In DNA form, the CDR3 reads TGTGCCAGCAGTGTTGGCCCAGGTCTGACCTACGAGCAGTACTTC. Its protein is CASSVGPGLTYEQYF.

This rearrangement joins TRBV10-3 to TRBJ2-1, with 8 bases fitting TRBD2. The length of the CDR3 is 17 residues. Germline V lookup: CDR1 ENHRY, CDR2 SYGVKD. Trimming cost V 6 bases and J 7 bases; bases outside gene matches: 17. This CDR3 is CAISLDVSSGRRNEQFF. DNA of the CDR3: TGTGCCATCAGCTTGGATGTTTCGAGCGGGAGACGGAATGAGCAGTTCTTC.

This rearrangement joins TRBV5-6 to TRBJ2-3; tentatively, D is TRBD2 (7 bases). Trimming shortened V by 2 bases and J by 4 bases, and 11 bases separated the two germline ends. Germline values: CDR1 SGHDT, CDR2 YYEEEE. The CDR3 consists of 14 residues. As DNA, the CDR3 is TGTGCCAGCAGCTTTCGGGGGGCCCCAGATACGCAGTATTTT. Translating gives CASSFRGAPDTQYF.

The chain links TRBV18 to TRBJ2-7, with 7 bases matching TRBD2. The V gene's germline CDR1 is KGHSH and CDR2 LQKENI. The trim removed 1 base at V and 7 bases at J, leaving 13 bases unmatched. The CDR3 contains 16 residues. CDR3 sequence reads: CASSPLNSGLGGEQYF. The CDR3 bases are TGTGCCAGCTCACCACTAAACAGTGGACTAGGTGGGGAGCAGTACTTC.

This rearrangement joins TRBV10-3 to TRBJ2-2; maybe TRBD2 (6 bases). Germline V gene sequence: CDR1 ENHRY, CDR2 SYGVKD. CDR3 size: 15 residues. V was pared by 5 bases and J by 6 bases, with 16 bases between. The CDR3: CAISSPAGTPGELFF. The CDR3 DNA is TGTGCCATCAGTAGTCCGGCGGGAACGCCCGGGGAGCTGTTTTTT.

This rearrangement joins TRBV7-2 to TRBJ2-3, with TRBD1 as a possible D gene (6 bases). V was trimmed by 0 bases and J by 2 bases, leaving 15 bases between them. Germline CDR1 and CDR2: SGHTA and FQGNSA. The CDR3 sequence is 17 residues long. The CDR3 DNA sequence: TGTGCCAGCAGCTTAGCCGGCGCAGGGGTATTCACAGATACGCAGTATTTT. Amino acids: CASSLAGAGVFTDTQYF. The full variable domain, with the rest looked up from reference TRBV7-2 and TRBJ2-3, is GAGVSQSPSNKVTEKGKDVELRCDPISGHTALYWYRQSLGQGLEFLIYFQGNSAPDKSGLPSDRFSAERTGGSVSTLTIQRTQQEDSAVYLCASSLAGAGVFTDTQYFGPGTRLTVL.

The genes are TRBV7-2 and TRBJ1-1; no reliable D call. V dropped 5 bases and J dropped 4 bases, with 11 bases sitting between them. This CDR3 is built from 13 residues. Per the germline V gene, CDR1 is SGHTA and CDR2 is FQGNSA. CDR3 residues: CASSPRVGTEAFF. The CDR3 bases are TGTGCCAGCAGCCCTAGGGTGGGCACTGAAGCTTTCTTT.

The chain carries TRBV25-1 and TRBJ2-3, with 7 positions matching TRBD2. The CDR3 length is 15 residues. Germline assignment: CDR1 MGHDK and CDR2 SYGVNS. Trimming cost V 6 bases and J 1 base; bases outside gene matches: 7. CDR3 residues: CASRQSGIRTDTQYF. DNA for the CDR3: TGTGCCAGCAGACAGAGCGGGATACGCACAGATACGCAGTATTTT.